The rows below give T cell receptor beta chains drawn from one sample of a study of cytomegalovirus exposure and HLA in healthy donors. Using immunoSEQ multiplex PCR, the repertoire was profiled, and TCRdb retains in-frame clones only, with some absent. Among approximately 170,000 clones listed, just over 70% were seen once. Specimen: PBMCs. Every receptor here comes from a man younger than 35 in good health and CMV-seropositive. Each CDR3 is given with its conserved first and last residue. A D gene is named only where the DNA matches it firmly. The size of a clone is reported for some rows only, either as once, few or many, or as a class for expanded clones.

d_call: NA; clone_size: NA; j_call: TRBJ1-4; v_call: TRBV30; cdr3_nt: TGTGCCTGGAGTGTACGGTCAGGGCCTGATGAAAACCTGTTTTTT; cdr3_aa: CAWSVRSGPDENLFF
d_call: NA; clone_size: NA; j_call: TRBJ1-1; v_call: TRBV10-2; cdr3_nt: TGCGCCAGCAGTGAGTCGGGGGGGACCACTGAAGCTTTCTTT; cdr3_aa: CASSESGGTTEAFF
d_call: NA; clone_size: few; j_call: TRBJ1-1; v_call: TRBV15; cdr3_nt: TGTGCCACCAGCAGAGGGGGAGGTCTGAACACTGAAGCTTTCTTT; cdr3_aa: CATSRGGGLNTEAFF
d_call: TRBD1; clone_size: many; j_call: TRBJ1-2; v_call: TRBV6-6; cdr3_nt: TGTGCCAGCAGTTACTCGAAGGGGGCGCACTATGGCTACACCTTC; cdr3_aa: CASSYSKGAHYGYTF
d_call: NA; clone_size: NA; j_call: TRBJ2-2; v_call: TRBV30; cdr3_nt: TGTGCCTGGAGTGTACTCGCGGGGGAGCTGTTTTTT; cdr3_aa: CAWSVLAGELFF
d_call: NA; clone_size: NA; j_call: TRBJ1-3; v_call: TRBV10-3; cdr3_nt: TGTGCCATCAGTGCCTATAGGGATCAGGGGTCTGGAAACACCATATATTTT; cdr3_aa: CAISAYRDQGSGNTIYF
d_call: NA; clone_size: NA; j_call: TRBJ1-3; v_call: TRBV14; cdr3_nt: TGTGCCAGCAGCCAAGGGTCAGGGCCTGGAAACACCATATATTTT; cdr3_aa: CASSQGSGPGNTIYF
d_call: NA; clone_size: NA; j_call: TRBJ2-5; v_call: TRBV6-5; cdr3_nt: TGTGCCAGCAGAGTCGGGGTGGCCCAGTACTTC; cdr3_aa: CASRVGVAQYF
d_call: TRBD2; clone_size: NA; j_call: TRBJ2-3; v_call: TRBV19; cdr3_nt: TGTGCCAGTAGTATTCCCTCCCTAGCGGGCCTCACAGATACGCAGTATTTT; cdr3_aa: CASSIPSLAGLTDTQYF
d_call: TRBD2; clone_size: NA; j_call: TRBJ2-5; v_call: TRBV2; cdr3_nt: TGTGCCAGCAGTGGACTAGTGGGGGGGGAGACCCAGTACTTC; cdr3_aa: CASSGLVGGETQYF
d_call: TRBD2; clone_size: NA; j_call: TRBJ2-5; v_call: TRBV11-2; cdr3_nt: TGTGCCAGTTCGCGGCTAGCGGGGCCCCAAGAGACCCAGTACTTC; cdr3_aa: CASSRLAGPQETQYF
d_call: NA; clone_size: few; j_call: TRBJ1-1; v_call: TRBV5-1; cdr3_nt: TGCGCCAGCAGCCGTACCGGGACAACCTCTAGCAATGAAGCTTTCTTT; cdr3_aa: CASSRTGTTSSNEAFF
d_call: NA; clone_size: NA; j_call: TRBJ2-5; v_call: TRBV5-1; cdr3_nt: TGCGCCAGCAGCCCGGGGATCCTAGCGCAGCAAGAGACCCAGTACTTC; cdr3_aa: CASSPGILAQQETQYF
d_call: NA; clone_size: NA; j_call: TRBJ2-2; v_call: TRBV21-1; cdr3_nt: TGTGCCAGCAGCACCTCGGACACTATTAGGGAGCTGTTTTTT; cdr3_aa: CASSTSDTIRELFF
d_call: NA; clone_size: few; j_call: TRBJ1-4; v_call: TRBV19; cdr3_nt: TGTGCCAGTAGTACACTCCTCGGAGGGGAAAAACTGTTTTTT; cdr3_aa: CASSTLLGGEKLFF
d_call: TRBD2; clone_size: NA; j_call: TRBJ2-3; v_call: TRBV5-4; cdr3_nt: TGTGCCAGCAGCCCGTCCCCTAGACGGGGGGAGTCAGATACGCAGTATTTT; cdr3_aa: CASSPSPRRGESDTQYF
d_call: NA; clone_size: NA; j_call: TRBJ1-2; v_call: TRBV5-4; cdr3_nt: TGTGCCAGCCGACAAGAATGGGACTATGGCTACACCTTC; cdr3_aa: CASRQEWDYGYTF
d_call: TRBD1; clone_size: NA; j_call: TRBJ1-1; v_call: TRBV27; cdr3_nt: TGTGCCAGCAGTCCCGTCAGGACAGGGGGGACTGAAGCTTTCTTT; cdr3_aa: CASSPVRTGGTEAFF
d_call: TRBD2; clone_size: NA; j_call: TRBJ2-1; v_call: TRBV12-5; cdr3_nt: TGTGCTAGTGGTCCCCCCGGGACTAGCGGGTACAATGAGCAGTTCTTC; cdr3_aa: CASGPPGTSGYNEQFF
d_call: NA; clone_size: NA; j_call: TRBJ1-2; v_call: TRBV6-5; cdr3_nt: TGTGCCAGCAGTTACGGCGGGTCGGACTATGGCTACACCTTC; cdr3_aa: CASSYGGSDYGYTF
d_call: NA; clone_size: NA; j_call: TRBJ1-1; v_call: TRBV5-1; cdr3_nt: TGCGCCAGCAGCTTAGGCCCCCCGGGAACTGAAGCTTTCTTT; cdr3_aa: CASSLGPPGTEAFF
d_call: TRBD1; clone_size: once; j_call: TRBJ2-1; v_call: TRBV29-1; cdr3_nt: TGCAGCGTTGACGGGACAGGTGTGGACAATGAGCAGTTCTTC; cdr3_aa: CSVDGTGVDNEQFF
d_call: NA; clone_size: NA; j_call: TRBJ1-2; v_call: TRBV4-1; cdr3_nt: TGCGCCAGCAGCCAAGATGACGTCCAGGCGACCTATGGCTACACCTTC; cdr3_aa: CASSQDDVQATYGYTF
d_call: NA; clone_size: NA; j_call: TRBJ1-1; v_call: TRBV6-1; cdr3_nt: TGTGCCAGCAGTACCCCGGGCACTGAAGCTTTCTTT; cdr3_aa: CASSTPGTEAFF